The 8 T cell receptor beta chains below all came from one sample that was sequenced in a study of T cell clonality in common variable immunodeficiency. Data came from immunoSEQ multiplex PCR; TCRdb stores just in-frame clones and leaves some out. Observed in the sample are 25,000 to 35,000 clones, none of them singletons. The material sequenced was peripheral blood mononuclear cells. The receptor source for this set is a person between 18 and 75 years old in good health.

This clone was seen many times. The CDR3 end falls 3 residues outside the read, so it is completed with the germline J gene. This chain connects TRBV29-1 to TRBJ1-4, with 9 bases identical to TRBD1. V shed 2 bases, J shed 6 bases, and the junction held 1 base outside the gene matches. CDR3 length equals 13 residues. Germline V gene sequence: CDR1 SQVTM, CDR2 ANQGSEA. The CDR3 DNA, read in part, is TGCAGCGTTGAAACAGGGGGCTATGAAAAA. Amino acid sequence: CSVETGGYEK. The full-length CDR3 reads as CSVETGGYEKLFF.

A note on this clone: The read comes to an end 3 residues before the CDR3 does, leaving the germline J gene to fill in the end. The chain carries TRBV10-2 and TRBJ1-1; D perhaps matches TRBD1 (6 bases). The CDR3 length is 12 residues. The V gene's germline CDR1 is WSHSY and CDR2 SAAADI. Trimming removed 7 bases at V and 5 bases at J, with 11 bases between. Incomplete CDR3 DNA: TGCGCCAGCATAGGGGGTGGAACTGAA. This codes for CASIGGGTE. The CDR3 as a whole reads CASIGGGTEAFF.

This clone has ten or more counts. Read data end 3 residues before the CDR3 end; the end is taken from the germline J gene. The chain carries TRBV7-8 and TRBJ1-5; 7 bases align to TRBD1. Trimming at V came to 1 base and at J to 3 bases, leaving 3 bases not matched to a gene. The CDR3 sequence is 15 residues long. Germline CDR1 and CDR2: SGHVS and FQNEAQ. The covered CDR3 bases are TGTGCCAGCAGCTTAGGACAGGGTGACAATCAGCCC. Its translation: CASSLGQGDNQP. The complete CDR3 protein is CASSLGQGDNQPQHF.

This clone has more than one count but fewer than ten. The covered CDR3 bases are TGTGCCAGCAGTTACTCGTTCGCGAGGGGGCCCTACAATGAC. Amino acids: CASSYSFARGPYND. The full-length CDR3 reads as CASSYSFARGPYNDYTF. The rearrangement links TRBV6-2 or TRBV6-3 to TRBJ1-2, with 7 bases aligning to TRBD1. The CDR3 is cut off 3 residues early in the read; its end comes from the germline J gene. The V gene's germline CDR1 is MNHEY and CDR2 SVGEGT. The CDR3 is made up of 17 amino acids.

There are many counts of this clone. The CDR3 end is not reached by the read, which stops 3 residues before it; the germline J gene fills it in. This chain links TRBV29-1 with TRBJ2-1; 13 nucleotides agree with TRBD2. CDR1 and CDR2 (germline): SQVTM, ANQGSEA. The CDR3 contains 15 residues. V was pared by 3 bases and J by 8 bases, with 7 bases of the junction left unmatched. The sequenced CDR3 bases are TGCAGCGTTGAGCGGACTAGCGGGAGTATTGATGAG. Its translation: CSVERTSGSIDE. The complete CDR3 protein is CSVERTSGSIDEQFF.

This clone was recorded many times. The CDR3 extends 3 residues past the end of the read, so its final part is completed from the germline J gene. The rearrangement uses TRBV5-4 and TRBJ1-4; tentatively, D is TRBD1 (6 bases). Germline CDR1 and CDR2: SGHNT and YYREEE (reference sequence). CDR3 length equals 14 residues. CDR3 DNA (partial): TGTGCCAGCAGCTTGGGGAGGGGGACCGAGGAA. It is translated as CASSLGRGTEE. The CDR3 in its entirety is CASSLGRGTEELFF.

This clone was observed at least ten times. The CDR3 is cut off 3 residues early in the read; its end comes from the germline J gene. The V and J genes are TRBV7-2 and TRBJ2-5; 7 bases match TRBD1. V trimming: 5 bases; J trimming: 4 bases; junction bases outside the gene matches: 7. The V gene's germline CDR1 is SGHTA and CDR2 FQGNSA. There are 14 residues in the CDR3. CDR3 DNA, as far as it was read: TGTGCCAGCAGCCCCCGACAGGGTAGAGAGACC. Protein product: CASSPRQGRET. The CDR3 reads in full as CASSPRQGRETQYF. Full variable domain (missing parts from reference TRBV7-2 and TRBJ2-5): GAGVSQSPSNKVTEKGKDVELRCDPISGHTALYWYRQSLGQGLEFLIYFQGNSAPDKSGLPSDRFSAERTGGSVSTLTIQRTQQEDSAVYLCASSPRQGRETQYFGPGTRLLVL.

This clone came up a few times. A much larger clonotype is one base distant, so this may be a read error. The CDR3 extends 3 residues past the end of the read, so its final part is completed from the germline J gene. The rearrangement joins TRBV20-1 to TRBJ2-7; TRBD2 aligns across 7 bases. The trim removed 1 base at V and 3 bases at J, leaving 15 bases unmatched. Germline CDR1 reads DFQATT; CDR2 reads SNEGSKA (reference sequence). The length of the CDR3 is 17 residues. CDR3 region: CSARGGREAGPLYEQYF. The CDR3 DNA, read in part, is TGCAGTGCTAGAGGGGGGAGAGAAGCGGGACCACTCTACGAG.